One and the same sample provided the 20 T cell receptor beta chains below, sequenced in a study of healthy donors' naive CD4 and CD8 T cells. A linear amplification protocol produced the TCR libraries from around 0.55 ug of total RNA. From the reads, TCRdb called clonotypes with MiXCR, one entry per CDR3 protein. Of around 180,000 distinct CDR3 sequences detected, around 80% appear once; the ten largest clones hold about 2.1%. Sequenced input: naive CD4+ and CD8+ T cells sorted from blood, pooled from several donors. Receptors originate from a pool of human donors in good health; the sample pools cells from several healthy donors.

This clonotype was recorded a few times. In nucleotides, the CDR3 is TGTGCCAGCAGCTCTACTATCCGGGGCGGGACTTTCTTT. This sequence encodes CASSSTIRGGTFF. The rearrangement joins TRBV7-2 to TRBJ1-1, with D possibly matching TRBD1 (5 bases). V was cut by 4 bases and J by 12 bases, with 18 bases left in between. The CDR3 extends over 13 amino acids. Germline loops: CDR1 SGHTA, CDR2 FQGNSA.

The chain uses TRBV29-1 and TRBJ2-7; D gene ambiguous. The CDR3 length is 11 residues. In germline, CDR1 is SQVTM, CDR2 ANQGSEA. V was pared by 5 bases and J by 0 bases, with 5 bases between. CDR3 DNA sequence: TGCAGCGTTTGGACCTCCTACGAGCAGTACTTC. Amino acids: CSVWTSYEQYF.

This clonotype was seen a few times. The chain carries TRBV29-1 and TRBJ2-1; the D gene could be TRBD1 or TRBD2 (7 bases each). Between the trimmed V and J ends, which lost 4 bases and 6 bases, there was a span of 13 bases. The germline V gene has CDR1 SQVTM and CDR2 ANQGSEA. The CDR3 runs to 13 residues. CDR3 DNA sequence: TGCAGCGTTGCGACAGGGAGGGTCAATGAGCAGTTCTTC. It yields the protein CSVATGRVNEQFF.

The genes are TRBV11-1 and TRBJ2-7; 14 nucleotides align to TRBD2. From germline, CDR1 is SGHAT and CDR2 FQDESV (reference sequence). The length of the CDR3 is 14 residues. The ends lost 3 bases at V and 6 bases at J; junction bases unmatched: 1. This chain's CDR3 is CASSLGLAGAEQYF. The CDR3 nucleotides are TGTGCCAGCAGCTTGGGACTAGCGGGAGCCGAGCAGTACTTC.

The V and J genes are TRBV5-1 and TRBJ2-6; D is possibly TRBD2 (6 bases). This CDR3 spans 17 amino acids. Looked up from germline, CDR1 is SGHRS and CDR2 is YFSETQ. V lost 2 bases and J 0 bases, leaving 12 bases between the germline ends. Written as DNA, the CDR3 is TGCGCCAGCAGCTTTATAACGGGACTCTCTGGGGCCAACGTCCTGACTTTC. This encodes CASSFITGLSGANVLTF.

This chain uses TRBV11-2 with TRBJ2-3; D ambiguous. This CDR3 is 12 amino acids long. Trimming removed 4 bases from V and 5 bases from J, with 7 bases in between. Germline V gives CDR1 SGHAT, CDR2 FQNNGV. The CDR3 DNA reads as TGTGCCAGCAGCTATCGCGGAGATACGCAGTATTTT. Translation gives CASSYRGDTQYF.

The gene calls are TRBV6-5 and TRBJ1-1, with D possibly being TRBD1 (5 bases). Germline V CDR1 and CDR2: MNHEY, SVGAGI. Trimming left V 2 bases short and J 3 bases short, with 10 bases between. CDR3 size: 14 residues. The CDR3 DNA follows: TGTGCCAGCAGTTACGTGCCCAGGGACACTGAAGCTTTCTTT. It is translated as CASSYVPRDTEAFF.

The V and J genes are TRBV15 and TRBJ2-1; D remains unclear. The CDR3 has 13 residues. V lost 0 bases and J 6 bases, leaving 6 bases between the germline ends. Per germline, CDR1 LNHNV and CDR2 YYDKDF (reference sequence). CDR3 coding DNA: TGTGCCACCAGCAGAGATTATCGCAATGAGCAGTTCTTC. Its translation: CATSRDYRNEQFF. Filled out from reference TRBV15 and TRBJ2-1, the complete variable domain reads DAMVIQNPRYQVTQFGKPVTLSCSQTLNHNVMYWYQQKSSQAPKLLFHYYDKDFNNEADTPDNFQSRRPNTSFCFLDIRSPGLGDTAMYLCATSRDYRNEQFFGPGTRLTVL.

The rearrangement joins TRBV11-2 to TRBJ1-5, with D hard to call. CDR1 is SGHAT, CDR2 FQNNGV, per germline. CDR3 length: 15 amino acids. V lost 5 bases and J 0 bases, leaving 11 bases between the germline ends. The CDR3 bases are TGTGCCAGCAGCGCCGCAGCTATTAGCAATCAGCCCCAGCATTTT. Its translation is CASSAAAISNQPQHF.

This chain links TRBV18 with TRBJ2-7; 8 bases line up with TRBD2. In germline, CDR1 is KGHSH, CDR2 LQKENI. This CDR3 spans 16 amino acids. Trimming took 2 bases from V and 4 from J; bases not matched to a gene: 10. In DNA form, the CDR3 reads TGTGCCAGCTCACCATCAGTAGCGGGGCCTGTTTACGAGCAGTACTTC. Amino acid sequence: CASSPSVAGPVYEQYF. Full variable domain (outside the CDR3, taken from reference TRBV18 and TRBJ2-7): NAGVMQNPRHLVRRRGQEARLRCSPMKGHSHVYWYRQLPEEGLKFMVYLQKENIIDESGMPKERFSAEFPKEGPSILRIQQVVRGDSAAYFCASSPSVAGPVYEQYFGPGTRLTVT.

V gene TRBV6-6 combines with J gene TRBJ1-1; TRBD1 is a possible D gene (6 bases). The CDR3 spans 12 residues. The V gene lost 4 bases and the J gene lost 11 bases, with 14 bases spanning the gap. The germline gives CDR1 MNHNY, CDR2 SVGAGI (reference sequence). CDR3 in amino acids: CASSSSGGPAFF. The DNA of the CDR3 is TGTGCCAGCAGTTCCTCGGGGGGCCCGGCTTTCTTT.

V is TRBV6-5 and J is TRBJ1-1, with 7 positions matching TRBD1. Germline CDR1 reads MNHEY; CDR2 reads SVGAGI. The CDR3 length is 14 residues. V lost 6 bases and J lost 5; bases outside the gene matches: 9. The CDR3 is CASSLGGWGTEAFF. The CDR3 DNA is TGTGCCAGCAGCCTAGGGGGCTGGGGGACTGAAGCTTTCTTT.

The CDR3 DNA reads TGTGCCAGTAGTATATCTCCGGCTGTGGTCATCTACGAGCAGTACTTC. This translates into CASSISPAVVIYEQYF. This chain links TRBV19 with TRBJ2-7; D call uncertain. This CDR3 contains 16 residues. The V gene's germline CDR1 is LNHDA and CDR2 SQIVND (reference sequence). V dropped 2 bases and J dropped 3 bases, with 17 bases sitting between them.

The V gene is TRBV6-5, the J gene TRBJ1-6, with TRBD1 matching 7 bases. CDR1 MNHEY and CDR2 SVGAGI come from the germline V gene. This CDR3 region has 13 residues. CDR3 residues: CAARQGNNSPLHF. The DNA for the CDR3 is TGTGCGGCCCGACAGGGCAATAATTCACCCCTCCACTTT.

The V and J genes are TRBV6-5 and TRBJ2-6; 8 bases are shared with TRBD2. V shed 5 bases, J shed 0 bases, and the junction held 9 bases outside the gene matches. Germline CDR1 and CDR2: MNHEY and SVGAGI. The CDR3 covers 18 residues. The CDR3 is CASSPLAGGHSGANVLTF. The CDR3 DNA follows: TGTGCCAGCAGTCCACTGGCGGGAGGCCACTCTGGGGCCAACGTCCTGACTTTC.

In this sample, this clonotype turned up a few times. The chain links TRBV6-5 to TRBJ1-2, with D possibly being TRBD1 (5 bases). The germline gives CDR1 MNHEY, CDR2 SVGAGI. V was pared by 2 bases and J by 3 bases, with 7 bases between. The CDR3 is 13 residues long. CDR3 nucleotide sequence: TGTGCCAGCAGTTACGGGGGGTACTATGGCTACACCTTC. Amino acid sequence: CASSYGGYYGYTF.

The chain uses TRBV6-5 and TRBJ2-5; 7 nucleotides agree with TRBD1. V lost 0 bases, J lost 2 bases, and 0 bases stayed unmatched. CDR3 length: 14 residues. Looked up from germline, CDR1 is MNHEY and CDR2 is SVGAGI. This CDR3 reads CASSYSTGQETQYF. The DNA of the CDR3 is TGTGCCAGCAGTTACTCGACAGGGCAAGAGACCCAGTACTTC.

The chain recombines TRBV29-1 with TRBJ2-7; possible D gene TRBD2, 5 bases. This CDR3 is 16 amino acids long. Germline V lookup: CDR1 SQVTM, CDR2 ANQGSEA. Trimming removed 1 base from V and 0 bases from J, with 16 bases in between. The CDR3 spells CSVEGIGPGLSYEQYF. CDR3 DNA sequence: TGCAGCGTTGAAGGCATCGGTCCCGGACTCTCCTACGAGCAGTACTTC.

J is TRBJ2-1 and V is TRBV19, with TRBD2 matching 9 bases. V dropped 4 bases and J dropped 6; count of bases not matched to a gene: 7. The germline gives CDR1 LNHDA, CDR2 SQIVND (reference sequence). The CDR3 runs 15 residues. The CDR3 here is CASSNPLAGGNEQFF. In nucleotides, the CDR3 is TGTGCCAGTAGTAACCCACTAGCGGGTGGCAATGAGCAGTTCTTC.

This sequence joins TRBV27 and TRBJ1-3; D possibly corresponds to TRBD1 (6 bases). Germline V CDR1 and CDR2: MNHEY, SMNVEV (reference sequence). The CDR3 runs to 18 residues. Trimming removed 0 bases from V and 2 bases from J, with 17 bases in between. CDR3 in amino acids: CASSLSIPTGYPGNTIYF. The CDR3 DNA sequence: TGTGCCAGCAGTTTATCTATTCCCACAGGGTACCCTGGAAACACCATATATTTT.